This T cell receptor beta chain comes out of a study of OX40 agonist ivuxolimab in advanced cancers. Overall study context: The treatment was a fully human IgG2 OX40 agonist, ivuxolimab. Prior anti-PD-1, anti-PD-L1 or anti-CTLA-4 therapy was allowed; 40% to 50% had some. Study-level results: Some nonresponders additionally presented with little normalized T-cell clonal expansion.

About this clone: Antigen unknown.

The repertoire was sequenced with immunoSEQ multiplex PCR; TCRdb's copy has only in-frame clones and lacks some. The sample carries over 50,000 clones, 88% recorded once. Germline loops: CDR1 MNHEY, CDR2 SMNVEV (reference sequence). This CDR3 region has 16 residues. V lost 4 bases, J lost 8 bases, and 23 bases lay in between. The chain carries TRBV27 and TRBJ1-2; D uncertain. The TCR originated in an adult with an advanced solid tumor such as melanoma, head and neck, liver or kidney cancer. The sequencing here drew on CD4+ or CD8+ T cells sorted from blood, taken in a trial of the OX40 agonist ivuxolimab. The CDR3 reads CASSSDQTGRVRGYTF. The DNA for the CDR3 is TGTGCCAGCAGTTCTGACCAAACCGGGCGGGTCCGCGGCTACACCTTC.